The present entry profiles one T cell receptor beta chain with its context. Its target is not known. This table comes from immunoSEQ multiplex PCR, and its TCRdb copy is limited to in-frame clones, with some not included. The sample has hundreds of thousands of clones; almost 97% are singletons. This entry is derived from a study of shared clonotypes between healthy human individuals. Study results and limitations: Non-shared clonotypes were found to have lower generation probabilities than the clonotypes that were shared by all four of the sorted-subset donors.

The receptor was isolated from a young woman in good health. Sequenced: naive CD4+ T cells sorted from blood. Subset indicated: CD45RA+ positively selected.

CDR3 in amino acids: CAWSVGLAVSTDTQYF. The CDR3 DNA is TGTGCCTGGAGTGTAGGGCTAGCGGTCAGCACAGATACGCAGTATTTT. The chain links TRBV30 to TRBJ2-3, with 7 bases that match TRBD2. The germline V gene encodes CDR1 GTSNPN and CDR2 SVGIG (reference sequence). This CDR3 is built from 16 residues. Trimming removed 0 bases from V and 0 bases from J; junction bases left unmatched: 6.